These 15 T cell receptor beta chains share one sample of origin, sequenced in a study of CD8 T cells in ankylosing spondylitis. Whole-study results and caveats: Apparently characteristic of ankylosing spondylitis blood was a TCR beta motif (fewer than 10 highly homologous variants).

Antigen specificity for these receptors is unknown. TCRdb reprocessed the 5' RACE reads with MiXCR, giving one entry per CDR3 protein. The sample includes about 800,000 distinct CDR3 sequences, about 11% of them seen just once. The specimen was blood, either unsorted or a sorted T cell fraction (not recorded which). These receptors all come from a male donor with ankylosing spondylitis.

The table lists this clonotype with many counts. The rearrangement joins TRBV6-2 or TRBV6-3 to TRBJ2-7, with D perhaps matching TRBD1 (6 bases). Trimming left V 7 bases short and J 7 bases short, with 17 bases between. This CDR3 has 13 residues. In germline, CDR1 is MNHEY, CDR2 SVGEGT. The CDR3 loop reads CASTLSPQGEQYF. The DNA for the CDR3 is TGTGCCAGCACCCTTTCACCCCAGGGGGAGCAGTACTTC.

Written as DNA, the CDR3 is TGTGCCAGCAGCCTCACAGGGGCCTCTAACTATGGCTACACCTTC. This translates into CASSLTGASNYGYTF. This rearrangement joins TRBV7-2 to TRBJ1-2; 7 bases are shared with TRBD1. Germline CDR1 reads SGHTA; CDR2 reads FQGNSA. V dropped 5 bases and J dropped 0; count of bases not matched to a gene: 6. The CDR3 is 15 residues long.

The chain joins TRBV15 to TRBJ2-7, with TRBD1 matching over 8 bases. CDR3 length: 14 amino acids. Germline V gene sequence: CDR1 LNHNV, CDR2 YYDKDF (reference sequence). Trimming took 5 bases from V and 4 from J; bases not matched to a gene: 7. CDR3 sequence: CATSPGQDKYEQYF. Here the CDR3 DNA reads TGTGCCACCAGCCCGGGACAGGACAAATACGAGCAGTACTTC.

This clonotype has a handful of counts. The chain joins TRBV20-1 to TRBJ2-4, with TRBD1 matching 7 bases. Germline CDR1 and CDR2: DFQATT and SNEGSKA (reference sequence). V dropped 5 bases and J dropped 8; count of bases not matched to a gene: 9. The CDR3 has 13 residues. CDR3: CSALTGVGDIQYF. In DNA, the CDR3 is TGCAGTGCTCTTACAGGGGTGGGGGACATTCAGTACTTC.

This chain joins TRBV15 and TRBJ2-7, with no clear D. Trimming cost V 0 bases and J 2 bases, with 5 bases left between them. The germline gives CDR1 LNHNV, CDR2 YYDKDF (reference sequence). CDR3 length: 13 amino acids. The CDR3 region is CATSRDQAYEQYF. The CDR3 DNA reads TGTGCCACCAGCAGAGATCAGGCCTACGAGCAGTACTTC.

This clonotype was found many times. This sequence joins TRBV5-1 and TRBJ2-7, with D unclear. The CDR3 is made up of 13 amino acids. Germline-derived CDR1 and CDR2 are SGHRS and YFSETQ. The germline V and J ends were trimmed by 4 bases and 5 bases, with 13 bases remaining between them. CDR3 bases: TGCGCCAGCAGCGATCCAGATTGGGACGAGCAGTACTTC. The encoded protein is CASSDPDWDEQYF. Based on the CDR3 plus reference TRBV5-1 and TRBJ2-7, the full variable domain is KAGVTQTPRYLIKTRGQQVTLSCSPISGHRSVSWYQQTPGQGLQFLFEYFSETQRNKGNFPGRFSGRQFSNSRSEMNVSTLELGDSALYLCASSDPDWDEQYFGPGTRLTVT.

CDR3 DNA: TGTGCCAGCAGTTTGATAAGAGGGCCCAACTATGGCTACACCTTC. Amino acid sequence: CASSLIRGPNYGYTF. The genes are TRBV12-3 or TRBV12-4 and TRBJ1-2, with D unclear. The CDR3 runs 15 residues. The V end was cut by 3 bases, the J end by 2 bases, with 13 bases between.

This clonotype has ten or more counts. This chain links TRBV7-6 with TRBJ1-6; the D is unclear. Germline values: CDR1 SGHVS, CDR2 FNYEAQ. The CDR3 contains 15 residues. V was trimmed by 2 bases and J by 6 bases, leaving 11 bases between them. In DNA, the CDR3 is TGTGCCAGCAGCTTAAGAACAGCAGTTAATTCACCCCTCCACTTT. Translating it yields CASSLRTAVNSPLHF. The full variable domain, rest sourced from reference TRBV7-6 and TRBJ1-6, is GAGVSQSPRYKVTKRGQDVALRCDPISGHVSLYWYRQALGQGPEFLTYFNYEAQQDKSGLPNDRFSAERPEGSISTLTIQRTEQRDSAMYRCASSLRTAVNSPLHFGNGTRLTVT.

The rearrangement uses TRBV6-1 and TRBJ2-1, with TRBD1 identical over 8 bases. The ends lost 5 bases at V and 8 bases at J; junction bases unmatched: 5. Germline lookup yields CDR1 MNHNS and CDR2 SASEGT. The CDR3 sequence is 13 residues long. This chain's CDR3 is CASSKDRADEQFF. CDR3 coding DNA: TGTGCCAGCAGTAAGGACAGGGCGGATGAGCAGTTCTTC.

This clonotype was detected many times. The J gene is TRBJ2-7, the V gene TRBV10-3, with no clear D. The CDR3 extends over 13 amino acids. The V end was cut by 2 bases, the J end by 0 bases, with 5 bases between. Germline lookup yields CDR1 ENHRY and CDR2 SYGVKD. The CDR3 protein is CAISEGNSYEQYF. CDR3 nucleotides: TGTGCCATCAGTGAGGGGAACTCCTACGAGCAGTACTTC.

There are many counts of this clonotype. This chain links TRBV29-1 with TRBJ2-5; 10 positions agree with TRBD2. CDR1 is SQVTM, CDR2 ANQGSEA, per germline. This CDR3 contains 14 residues. V was clipped by 6 bases and J by 4 bases; unmatched bases: 8. CDR3 nucleotide sequence: TGCAGCGTCGGACTAGCGGTCGCGAGAGAGACCCAGTACTTC. This codes for CSVGLAVARETQYF. Combining the CDR3 with reference TRBV29-1 and TRBJ2-5 gives the whole variable domain SAVISQKPSRDICQRGTSLTIQCQVDSQVTMMFWYRQQPGQSLTLIATANQGSEATYESGFVIDKFPISRPNLTFSTLTVSNMSPEDSSIYLCSVGLAVARETQYFGPGTRLLVL.

The table lists this clonotype with a few counts. The chain joins TRBV20-1 to TRBJ1-2; D ambiguous. The V end was cut by 4 bases, the J end by 4 bases, with 16 bases between. The germline CDR1 and CDR2 sequences are DFQATT and SNEGSKA (reference sequence). The length of the CDR3 is 14 residues. CDR3 nucleotide sequence: TGCAGTGCTAAAGACGCAAGGTCGGGCTATGGCTACACCTTC. Its protein product is CSAKDARSGYGYTF.

The chain is built from TRBV5-1 and TRBJ2-5; D remains unclear. CDR3 length: 15 residues. Looked up from germline, CDR1 is SGHRS and CDR2 is YFSETQ. Trimming pared 0 bases from V and 2 bases from J, leaving 11 bases between. In nucleotides, the CDR3 is TGCGCCAGCAGCTTGGCCGTGGAATTTCAAGAGACCCAGTACTTC. Encoded protein: CASSLAVEFQETQYF.

There are a few counts of this clonotype. The chain couples TRBV6-6 to TRBJ2-7, with a possible D match to TRBD1 (5 bases). The V gene's germline CDR1 is MNHNY and CDR2 SVGAGI (reference sequence). Trimming left V 5 bases short and J 5 bases short, with 19 bases between. CDR3 length: 15 residues. The DNA for the CDR3 is TGTGCCAGCAGTCCAGACAGCCAACTCGTCGACGAGCAGTACTTC. As protein: CASSPDSQLVDEQYF.

The V and J genes are TRBV11-2 and TRBJ2-1; TRBD2 agrees at 9 bases. The germline gives CDR1 SGHAT, CDR2 FQNNGV. V was pared by 4 bases and J by 8 bases, with 9 bases of the junction left unmatched. The length of the CDR3 is 15 residues. CDR3 DNA: TGTGCCAGCAGCTATACTAGCGGGTTCGGTGATGAGCAGTTCTTC. This translates into CASSYTSGFGDEQFF.